Described below is a single T cell receptor beta chain sequence and its context. The conserved phenylalanine or tryptophan normally closing the CDR3 is absent here, so this likely arose from a read error. The sample belongs to a study of shared clonotypes between healthy human individuals. Clones were sequenced by immunoSEQ multiplex PCR, and TCRdb holds only the in-frame ones, with some missing. The table lists fewer than 850,000 clones, less than 95% of them singletons. The V segment lost 7 bases and the J segment 1 base; nucleotides outside the gene matches: 4. This CDR3 is 13 amino acids long. Germline V gives CDR1 MDHEN, CDR2 SYDVKM.

The source material was memory CD8+ T cells from PBMCs. The subset denotes: CD45RO+ cells pooled with CCR7-negative TemRA cells. This TCR was recovered from a man between 18 and 35 years old in good health. Some clones in this sample may be carry-over from other donors' samples. V and J are TRBV28 and TRBJ2-7; 7 bases agree with TRBD1. The CDR3 DNA is TGTGCCAGCATCTCGGGACAGTCCTACGAGCAGTACCTC. It specifies CASISGQSYEQYL.